Sequencing of this T cell receptor beta chain was carried out in a study of siplizumab effects on memory and regulatory T cells. Study-level findings and limits: Naive T cells appeared more diverse than memory cells and seemed to be major alloresponse contributors.

Comment on this clone: Its antigen is unidentified.

Here immunoSEQ multiplex PCR was the method, and the copy in TCRdb shows in-frame clones only, minus some. The sample contains approximately 97,000 clones, around 90% of which appear only once. The CDR3 covers 15 residues. The source is a human donor in good health. Sequenced input: CD4+ T cells sorted from blood. The gene calls are TRBV21-1 and TRBJ2-7; the tabulated D call, TRBD1, remains unverified against the DNA. TRBV21-1 is a listed pseudogene. The CDR3 region has the DNA TGTGCCAGCAGCAAACTCCCCTTTGCAGGCTACGAGCAGTACTTC. Translation: CASSKLPFAGYEQYF.